The T cell receptor beta chain described here comes from a study of shared clonotypes between healthy human individuals. Within Nashville, Tennessee resided all donors, each a Caucasian adult. Worth noting for this clone: Additional DNA sequences in this sample encode the identical CDR3.

From germline, CDR1 is SGHDN and CDR2 FVKESK. V lost 1 base and J 1 base, leaving 12 bases between the germline ends. CDR3 length: 16 residues. Method: immunoSEQ multiplex PCR; TCRdb's copy keeps in-frame clones and lacks some. The sample contains 2,100,000 or so clones, around 95% of which appear only once. This chain connects TRBV14 to TRBJ2-3; a weak D match, TRBD2 (6 bases). Input material: naive CD4+ T cells sorted from blood. Subset described: CD45RA+ positively selected. The clonotype comes from a man between 18 and 35 years old in good health. The CDR3 coding sequence is TGTGCCAGCAGCCAAGTCGGGACGGGGGGCACAGATACGCAGTATTTT. Translation: CASSQVGTGGTDTQYF.